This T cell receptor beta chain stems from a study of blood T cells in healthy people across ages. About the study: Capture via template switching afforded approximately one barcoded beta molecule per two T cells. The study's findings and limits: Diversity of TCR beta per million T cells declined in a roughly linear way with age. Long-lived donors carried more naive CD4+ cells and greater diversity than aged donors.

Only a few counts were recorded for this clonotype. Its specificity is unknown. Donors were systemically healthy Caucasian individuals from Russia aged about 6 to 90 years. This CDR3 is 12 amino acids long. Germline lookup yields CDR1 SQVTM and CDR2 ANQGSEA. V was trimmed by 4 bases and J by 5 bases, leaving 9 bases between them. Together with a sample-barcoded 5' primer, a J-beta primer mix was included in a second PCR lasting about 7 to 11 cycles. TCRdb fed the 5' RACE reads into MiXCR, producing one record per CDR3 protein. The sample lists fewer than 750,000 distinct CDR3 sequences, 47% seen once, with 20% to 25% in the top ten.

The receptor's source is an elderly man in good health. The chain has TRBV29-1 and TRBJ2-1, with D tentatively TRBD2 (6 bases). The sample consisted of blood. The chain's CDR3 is CSVGGDHNEQFF. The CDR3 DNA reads TGCAGCGTTGGGGGGGACCACAATGAGCAGTTCTTC.